These 3 T cell receptor beta chains share one sample of origin, sequenced in a study of cytotoxic CD8 clonotypes in ibrutinib-treated CLL. This table comes from immunoSEQ multiplex PCR, and its TCRdb copy is limited to in-frame clones, with some not included. Among some 150,000 clones listed, roughly 80% were seen once. Sequenced material: PBMCs, taken after 12 months of ibrutinib treatment. The receptors originated from a human donor with chronic lymphocytic leukemia.

V gene TRBV6-5 combines with J gene TRBJ2-1; 10 bases match TRBD1. Germline CDR1 MNHEY, CDR2 SVGAGI. V trimming: 6 bases; J trimming: 8 bases; junction bases outside the gene matches: 4. This CDR3 contains 13 residues. The CDR3 region has the DNA TGTGCCAGCAGGGGACAGGGGAGGGATGAGCAGTTCTTC. Translated, it gives CASRGQGRDEQFF.

The V call is TRBV9, the J call TRBJ2-3; possibly TRBD1 for D (6 bases). Germline assignment: CDR1 SGDLS and CDR2 YYNGEE. Trimming removed 4 bases from V and 0 bases from J, with 15 bases in between. This CDR3 is 16 amino acids long. The CDR3 is CASSFQTGASTDTQYF. The CDR3 nucleotides read TGTGCCAGCAGCTTCCAGACAGGAGCAAGCACAGATACGCAGTATTTT. The whole variable domain, remainder taken from reference TRBV9 and TRBJ2-3, is DSGVTQTPKHLITATGQRVTLRCSPRSGDLSVYWYQQSLDQGLQFLIQYYNGEERAKGNILERFSAQQFPDLHSELNLSSLELGDSALYFCASSFQTGASTDTQYFGPGTRLTVL.

J is TRBJ2-1 and V is TRBV7-6, with a possible D match to TRBD2 (5 bases). CDR3 length: 13 amino acids. The V gene's germline CDR1 is SGHVS and CDR2 FNYEAQ. Trimming took off 5 bases at V and 9 bases at J, with 14 bases between the two ends. CDR3 amino acids: CASSLTASREQFF. CDR3 sequence (DNA): TGTGCCAGCAGCCTGACGGCTAGCCGTGAGCAGTTCTTC.